Listed below are T cell receptor beta chains from one sample, sequenced in a study of vaccination and CD4 T cells after COVID-19. These receptors' targets are unknown. TCRdb passed the PCR reads through MiXCR, listing each CDR3 protein once. The repertoire has 9,400 or so distinct CDR3 sequences, over 40% of them found once; the top ten carry over 9%. Sequencing was done on a sample of CD4+ T cells from blood, cultured in vitro. The receptor set was obtained from a human donor who had recovered from COVID-19. Each CDR3 is given with its conserved first and last residue. The order of the fields is D gene, clone size, V gene, CDR3 length, J gene, CDR3 protein, CDR3 DNA. The D gene is left open where the match is weak. Clone size is stated in some rows and not others, as once, few, many or a class when expanded.

TRBD1	few	TRBV20-1	16	TRBJ1-5	CSARDSAGGMNQPQHF	TGCAGTGCTAGAGATTCGGCAGGGGGAATGAATCAGCCCCAGCATTTT
.	.	TRBV12-3/TRBV12-4	14	TRBJ2-1	CASSKDGPGYEQFF	TGTGCCAGCAGTAAGGACGGGCCCGGGTATGAGCAGTTCTTC
.	.	TRBV20-1	13	TRBJ1-1	CSAVLNRRTEAFF	TGCAGTGCTGTCTTAAACAGACGCACTGAAGCTTTCTTT
.	few	TRBV27	17	TRBJ1-1	CASSLGAPGQINTEAFF	TGTGCCAGCAGTTTAGGAGCCCCCGGGCAGATAAACACTGAAGCTTTCTTT
.	.	TRBV20-1	17	TRBJ1-2	CSATTINTGTSTGGYTF	TGCAGTGCTACCACGATTAATACAGGGACATCGACGGGCGGCTACACCTTC
.	.	TRBV7-7	14	TRBJ2-5	CASSINVGRETQYF	TGTGCCAGCAGCATCAACGTGGGGCGGGAGACCCAGTACTTC
.	.	TRBV11-2	15	TRBJ2-6	CASSLAGTGANVLTF	TGTGCCAGCAGCTTAGCCGGGACCGGGGCCAACGTCCTGACTTTC
.	.	TRBV20-1	13	TRBJ2-3	CSARDLKADTQYF	TGCAGTGCTAGAGATTTAAAGGCAGATACGCAGTATTTT
TRBD2	.	TRBV6-1	16	TRBJ2-3	CASSTRTSGMEDTQYF	TGTGCCAGCAGTACCCGGACTAGCGGTATGGAAGATACGCAGTATTTT
.	few	TRBV7-8	16	TRBJ1-1	CASSSYQDTPNTEAFF	TGTGCCAGCAGTTCCTATCAGGACACCCCGAACACTGAAGCTTTCTTT
TRBD1	few	TRBV5-4	16	TRBJ1-2	CASSGDSGSFRDGYTF	TGTGCCAGCAGCGGGGACAGTGGTTCATTTAGGGATGGCTACACCTTC
TRBD1	.	TRBV6-1	13	TRBJ1-1	CASRATGDTEAFF	TGTGCCAGCAGGGCAACAGGGGACACTGAAGCTTTCTTT
TRBD1	few	TRBV7-2	17	TRBJ2-3	CASSLLLTGGAPDTQYF	TGTGCCAGCAGCTTACTCCTAACAGGGGGCGCCCCAGATACGCAGTATTTT
TRBD2	.	TRBV4-2	17	TRBJ2-7	CASSQDAGTSGKDEQYF	TGTGCCAGCAGCCAAGATGCCGGGACTAGCGGGAAAGACGAGCAGTACTTC
.	.	TRBV7-2	14	TRBJ1-6	CASSLGTDNSPLHF	TGTGCCAGCAGCTTGGGGACGGATAATTCACCCCTCCACTTT
.	.	TRBV7-3	12	TRBJ2-7	CASSFGGPEQYF	TGTGCCAGCAGCTTCGGAGGACCGGAGCAGTACTTC
.	few	TRBV6-2/TRBV6-3	14	TRBJ1-5	CATMFGTTNQPQHF	TGTGCCACTATGTTTGGGACGACAAATCAGCCCCAGCATTTT
TRBD1	few	TRBV20-1	14	TRBJ1-2	CSAYFRQGARGYTF	TGCAGTGCGTACTTCCGACAGGGGGCGCGGGGCTACACCTTC
.	once	TRBV11-2	13	TRBJ2-1	CASSLEVPHEQFF	TGTGCCAGCAGCTTAGAGGTTCCACATGAGCAGTTCTTC
.	.	TRBV24-1	21	TRBJ1-2	CATSEGSIPRDTGAGPYGYTF	TGTGCCACCAGTGAAGGTAGCATTCCACGGGACACGGGGGCCGGACCATATGGCTACACCTTC
TRBD1	.	TRBV3-1	16	TRBJ2-3	CASSQEMDRDGDTQYF	TGTGCCAGCAGCCAAGAAATGGACAGGGATGGAGATACGCAGTATTTT
.	.	TRBV14	13	TRBJ1-1	CASSRGTFTEAFF	TGTGCCAGCAGCCGCGGGACTTTCACTGAAGCTTTCTTT
.	.	TRBV20-1	16	TRBJ1-2	CSARDLYVNRDYSYTF	TGCAGTGCTAGAGATCTATACGTCAATCGGGACTATAGCTACACCTTC
.	.	TRBV21-1	16	TRBJ1-5	CASSKWGQGSNQPQHF	.
.	.	TRBV6-1	16	TRBJ1-3	CASSDPGATNGNTIYF	TGTGCCAGCAGTGATCCCGGGGCAACTAATGGAAACACCATATATTTT
TRBD1	few	TRBV27	14	TRBJ2-2	CASRGQGFTGELFF	TGTGCCAGCAGAGGACAGGGGTTCACCGGGGAGCTGTTTTTT
.	few	TRBV27	15	TRBJ2-5	CASSQTGTAPGTQYF	TGTGCCAGCAGTCAAACTGGGACTGCCCCTGGGACCCAGTACTTC
.	.	TRBV29-1	12	TRBJ2-1	CSVRPRGNEQFF	TGCAGCGTTCGCCCCCGGGGGAATGAGCAGTTCTTC
.	once	TRBV20-1	13	TRBJ2-2	CSARSRVTGELFF	TGCAGTGCTAGATCAAGGGTCACCGGGGAGCTGTTTTTT
.	.	TRBV5-4	15	TRBJ2-5	CASSLDLTAQEIQYF	TGTGCCAGCAGCTTGGATCTTACAGCTCAAGAGATCCAGTACTTC
TRBD1	.	TRBV25-1	14	TRBJ1-2	CASSEDRAPYGYTF	TGTGCCAGCAGTGAGGACAGGGCCCCCTATGGCTACACCTTC
TRBD2	.	TRBV6-2/TRBV6-3	13	TRBJ2-7	CASRGTSTYEQYF	TGTGCCAGCAGGGGGACTAGCACCTACGAGCAGTACTTC
TRBD1	.	TRBV4-1	15	TRBJ1-2	CASSDPGQGNYGYTF	TGCGCCAGCAGCGATCCGGGACAGGGGAACTATGGCTACACCTTC
.	.	TRBV20-1	14	TRBJ2-1	CSAWIGVSSNEQFF	TGCAGTGCCTGGATCGGGGTCAGTTCAAATGAGCAGTTCTTC
.	.	TRBV12-3/TRBV12-4	14	TRBJ2-2	CASGGRGYAGELFF	TGTGCCAGCGGGGGAAGGGGTTACGCCGGGGAGCTGTTTTTT
.	.	TRBV19	12	TRBJ1-2	CASSTQIYGYTF	TGTGCCAGTAGTACCCAGATCTATGGCTACACCTTC
.	.	TRBV19	17	TRBJ1-5	CASSGYIGGATNQPQHF	TGTGCCAGTAGTGGATACATAGGAGGGGCAACGAATCAGCCCCAGCATTTT
.	.	TRBV27	11	TRBJ2-5	CASRSYETQYF	TGTGCCAGCCGGTCGTATGAGACCCAGTACTTC
.	.	TRBV12-3/TRBV12-4	15	TRBJ2-5	CASTPSSREWETQYF	TGTGCCAGCACCCCTTCTAGTCGGGAGTGGGAGACCCAGTACTTC
.	few	TRBV24-1	15	TRBJ2-3	CATSPGTRGGLMKYF	TGTGCCACCAGTCCCGGGACCAGGGGAGGCTTAATGAAGTATTTT
.	.	TRBV7-2	14	TRBJ2-2	CASSLVAITGELFF	TGTGCCAGCAGCTTAGTGGCGATCACCGGGGAGCTGTTTTTT
.	.	TRBV7-2	15	TRBJ1-1	CASSLIGGVNTEAFF	TGTGCCAGCAGCCTAATAGGGGGAGTGAACACTGAAGCTTTCTTT
.	.	TRBV30	14	TRBJ2-7	CAWTHGSTPYEQYF	TGTGCCTGGACCCACGGGTCAACCCCCTACGAGCAGTACTTC
TRBD2	.	TRBV6-2/TRBV6-3	13	TRBJ2-1	CASRTIAGNEQFF	TGTGCCAGCAGGACGATAGCGGGGAATGAGCAGTTCTTC
TRBD1	.	TRBV12-3/TRBV12-4	17	TRBJ1-2	CASSLANRGGGNYGYTF	TGTGCCAGCAGTTTAGCGAACAGGGGCGGGGGGAACTATGGCTACACCTTC
.	few	TRBV15	15	TRBJ2-3	CATSRLRGGADTQYF	TGTGCCACCAGCAGACTGAGGGGTGGGGCAGATACGCAGTATTTT
TRBD1	.	TRBV7-2	14	TRBJ1-1	CASSFLTGLVEAFF	TGTGCCAGCAGCTTCCTGACAGGGTTAGTTGAAGCTTTCTTT
TRBD1	few	TRBV12-3/TRBV12-4	15	TRBJ1-2	CASSSRTGGVDGYTF	TGTGCCAGCAGTTCAAGAACAGGGGGAGTGGATGGCTACACCTTC